This TCR beta chain is from a study of beta chain features in type 1 diabetes. Study-level results: A closer apparent resemblance between naive, central memory and Treg TCRB repertoires was seen in patients than in healthy donors. Amplification by PCR could prefer shorter templates, with the same effect in patients and controls. Type 1 diabetes patients had TCRB CDR3s that were shorter (moderately but significantly so) in all four CD4+ subsets. Diminished insertions and augmented deletions at VDJ junctions characterized type 1 diabetes patients.

What was sequenced were expressed TCRB transcripts, since all of the isolated RNA had been reverse transcribed. The data were produced by immunoSEQ multiplex PCR, yet TCRdb's version contains in-frame clones alone and is incomplete. The sample contains 300,000 or so clones, 6.5% to 10% of which appear only once. This clone was recorded a few times. Its antigen is still unknown. This CDR3 comprises 16 residues. The V gene end was trimmed by 4 bases and the J gene end by 2 bases; junction bases not matched to a gene: 5. The germline CDR1 and CDR2 sequences are LGHNA and YSLEER. The TCR sequence derives from a woman aged 18-29 years in good health. The source material was central memory CD4+ T cells from blood. V usage is TRBV4-3 and J usage is TRBJ1-2; 12 bases align to TRBD1. CDR3 protein: CASSLGTGGSNYGYTF. CDR3 sequence (DNA): TGCGCCAGCAGCCTGGGGACAGGGGGCTCGAACTATGGCTACACCTTC.